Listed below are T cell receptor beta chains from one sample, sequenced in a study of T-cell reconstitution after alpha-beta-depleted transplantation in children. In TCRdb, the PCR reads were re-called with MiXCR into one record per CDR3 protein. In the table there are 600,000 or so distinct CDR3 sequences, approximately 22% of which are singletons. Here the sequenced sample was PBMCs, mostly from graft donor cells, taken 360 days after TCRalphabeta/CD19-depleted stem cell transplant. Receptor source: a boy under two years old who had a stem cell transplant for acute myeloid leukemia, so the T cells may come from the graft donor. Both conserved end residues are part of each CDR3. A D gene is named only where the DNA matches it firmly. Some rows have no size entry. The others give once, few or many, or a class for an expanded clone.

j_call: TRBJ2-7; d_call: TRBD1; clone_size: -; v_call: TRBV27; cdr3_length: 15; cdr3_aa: CASKNTKGGGYEQYF; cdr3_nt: TGTGCCAGCAAAAACACAAAAGGGGGCGGATACGAGCAGTACTTC
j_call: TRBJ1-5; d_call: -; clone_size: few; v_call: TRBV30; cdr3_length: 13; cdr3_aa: CAWSLDNNQPQHF; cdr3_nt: TGTGCCTGGAGTCTGGACAACAATCAGCCCCAGCATTTT
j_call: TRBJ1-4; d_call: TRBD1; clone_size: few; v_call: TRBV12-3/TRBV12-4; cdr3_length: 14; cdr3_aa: CASSRTGAYEKLFF; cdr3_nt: TGTGCCAGCAGTCGGACAGGGGCGTACGAAAAACTGTTTTTT
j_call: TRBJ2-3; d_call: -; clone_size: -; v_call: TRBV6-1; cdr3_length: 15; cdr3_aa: CASRPGEYSTDTQYF; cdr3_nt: TGTGCCAGCAGGCCGGGCGAGTACAGCACAGATACGCAGTATTTT
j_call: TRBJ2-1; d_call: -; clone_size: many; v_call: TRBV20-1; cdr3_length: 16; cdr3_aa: CSAGPPGGTRGNEQFF; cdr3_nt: TGCAGTGCTGGCCCCCCTGGCGGGACCCGAGGAAATGAGCAGTTCTTC
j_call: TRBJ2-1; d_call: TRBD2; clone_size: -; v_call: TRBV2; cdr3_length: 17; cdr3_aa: CASWNDWTSGGDNEQFF; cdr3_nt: TGTGCCAGCTGGAACGACTGGACTAGCGGGGGGGACAATGAGCAGTTCTTC
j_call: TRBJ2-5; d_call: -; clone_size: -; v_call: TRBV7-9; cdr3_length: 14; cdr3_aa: CESSLSFLQETQYF; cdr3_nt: TGTGAGAGCAGCTTATCTTTTCTCCAAGAGACCCAGTACTTC
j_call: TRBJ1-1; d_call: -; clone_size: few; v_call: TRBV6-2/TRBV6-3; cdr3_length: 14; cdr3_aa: CASSYAGEATEAFF; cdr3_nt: TGTGCCAGCAGTTACGCAGGGGAGGCCACTGAAGCTTTCTTT
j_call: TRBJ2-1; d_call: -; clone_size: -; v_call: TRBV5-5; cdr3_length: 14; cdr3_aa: CASSHRQSANEQFF; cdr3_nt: TGTGCCAGCAGCCACCGACAGTCCGCGAATGAGCAGTTCTTC
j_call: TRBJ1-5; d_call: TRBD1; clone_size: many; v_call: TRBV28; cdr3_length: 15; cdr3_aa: CASSFWTGVGQPQHF; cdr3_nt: TGTGCCAGCAGTTTTTGGACAGGGGTTGGGCAGCCCCAGCATTTT
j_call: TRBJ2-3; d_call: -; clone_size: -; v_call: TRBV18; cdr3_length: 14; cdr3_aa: CASSPRRGSDTQYF; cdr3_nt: TGTGCCAGCTCACCGCGGAGGGGGTCAGATACGCAGTATTTT
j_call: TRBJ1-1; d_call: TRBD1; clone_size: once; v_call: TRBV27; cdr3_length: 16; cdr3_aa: CASSPRATGEYTEAFF; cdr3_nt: TGTGCCAGCAGCCCAAGGGCGACAGGGGAGTACACTGAAGCTTTCTTT
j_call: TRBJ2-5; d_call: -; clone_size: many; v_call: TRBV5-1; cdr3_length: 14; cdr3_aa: CASSLEGRGETQYF; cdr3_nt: TGTGCCAGCAGCTTGGAGGGAAGGGGTGAGACCCAGTACTTC
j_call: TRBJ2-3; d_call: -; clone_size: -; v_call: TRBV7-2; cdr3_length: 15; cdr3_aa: CASSLALLPTDTQYF; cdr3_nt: TGTGCCAGCAGCTTAGCGCTACTTCCCACAGATACGCAGTATTTT
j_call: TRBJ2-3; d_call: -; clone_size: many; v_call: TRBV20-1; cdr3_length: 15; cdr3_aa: CSARVGEHVTDTQYF; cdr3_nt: TGCAGTGCTAGAGTTGGAGAACACGTCACAGATACGCAGTATTTT
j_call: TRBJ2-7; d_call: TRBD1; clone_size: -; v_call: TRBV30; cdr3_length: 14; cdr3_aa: CAWSVLTGTYEQYF; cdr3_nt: TGTGCCTGGAGTGTACTGACAGGGACCTACGAGCAGTACTTC